Below, 28 T cell receptor beta chains from the same sample are listed, as sequenced in a study of T cell changes during pregnancy in multiple sclerosis. Libraries were prepared by immunoSEQ multiplex PCR; TCRdb keeps only in-frame clonotypes and omits some of them. Counted here are 55,000 to 80,000 clones, roughly 90% occurring once; the ten biggest clones make up around a tenth. The material was peripheral blood, obtained after pregnancy. These receptor sequences come from a female donor in good health, enrolled as a control in a pregnancy study.

This chain joins TRBV19 and TRBJ1-1; no definite D call. Germline loops: CDR1 LNHDA, CDR2 SQIVND (reference sequence). There are 13 residues in the CDR3. V lost 6 bases to trimming and J lost 4 bases, with 12 bases between them. Written as DNA, the CDR3 is TGTGCCAGTAGCACCCCAGAGGGCACTGAAGCTTTCTTT. Its protein product is CASSTPEGTEAFF.

The chain is built from TRBV4-3 and TRBJ1-3; D possibly corresponds to TRBD1 (5 bases). The CDR3 covers 13 residues. Trimming stripped 0 bases from V and 7 bases from J, with 7 bases between. From germline, CDR1 is LGHNA and CDR2 YSLEER. For the CDR3, the DNA is TGCGCCAGCAGCCAAGAGGGGGGGAACACCATATATTTT. Translation gives CASSQEGGNTIYF.

The rearrangement joins TRBV6-6 to TRBJ1-1, with a possible D match to TRBD1 (5 bases). The germline V and J ends were trimmed by 9 bases and 4 bases, with 15 bases remaining between them. The CDR3 is 13 residues long. In germline, CDR1 is MNHNY, CDR2 SVGAGI (reference sequence). In DNA, the CDR3 is TGTGCCAGTGGCGCAGGGTCAGGCACTGAAGCTTTCTTT. This encodes CASGAGSGTEAFF.

The chain employs TRBV5-1 and TRBJ2-1, with unresolved D. Trimming removed 2 bases from V and 3 bases from J, with 9 bases in between. The CDR3 covers 14 residues. Looked up from germline, CDR1 is SGHRS and CDR2 is YFSETQ. Written as DNA, the CDR3 is TGCGCCAGCAGCTTAGAAAGCCTCTACAATGAGCAGTTCTTC. The encoded protein is CASSLESLYNEQFF.

The chain is built from TRBV2 and TRBJ1-5; D is uncertain. Germline-derived CDR1 and CDR2 are SNHLY and FYNNEI. V shed 6 bases and J shed 0 bases, with 9 bases lying between them. The CDR3 runs 14 residues. The CDR3 spells CASSDGASNQPQHF. The CDR3 DNA follows: TGTGCCAGCAGCGATGGAGCTAGCAATCAGCCCCAGCATTTT. The variable domain in full, completed from reference TRBV2 and TRBJ1-5, reads EPEVTQTPSHQVTQMGQEVILRCVPISNHLYFYWYRQILGQKVEFLVSFYNNEISEKSEIFDDQFSVERPDGSNFTLKIRSTKLEDSAMYFCASSDGASNQPQHFGDGTRLSIL.

The chain uses TRBV9 and TRBJ1-4, with D perhaps TRBD1 (6 bases). CDR1 SGDLS and CDR2 YYNGEE come from the germline V gene. The germline V and J ends were trimmed by 3 bases and 2 bases, with 14 bases remaining between them. This CDR3 has 16 amino acids. CDR3 sequence: CASSERPTGTNEKLFF. CDR3 in DNA: TGTGCCAGCAGCGAAAGACCCACAGGGACTAATGAAAAACTGTTTTTT.

The CDR3 loop reads CASSLKTDTEAFF. The CDR3 DNA is TGTGCCAGCAGTCTAAAAACGGACACTGAAGCTTTCTTT. The V gene is TRBV14, the J gene TRBJ1-1; D is uncertain. Trimming pared 6 bases from V and 3 bases from J, leaving 11 bases between. The CDR3 is 13 amino acids. Germline V gene data show CDR1 as SGHDN and CDR2 as FVKESK.

The V gene is TRBV11-2, the J gene TRBJ1-1; D might be TRBD1 (5 bases). The germline V gene encodes CDR1 SGHAT and CDR2 FQNNGV. The CDR3 sequence is 15 residues long. The V end lost 2 bases, the J end lost 0 bases, and 10 bases lay between the germline ends. This CDR3 is CASSLSQGMNTEAFF. CDR3 nucleotides: TGTGCCAGCAGCTTATCCCAGGGCATGAACACTGAAGCTTTCTTT.

The rearrangement joins TRBV4-1 to TRBJ2-1; 9 bases match TRBD2. Germline V gene lookup returns CDR1 MGHRA and CDR2 YSYEKL. The CDR3 has 17 residues. The V and J ends lost 0 bases and 3 bases, in that order; junction bases with no gene match: 6. The CDR3 DNA reads as TGCGCCAGCAGCCAAGATCAGCCTAGCGGGGACTACAATGAGCAGTTCTTC. As protein: CASSQDQPSGDYNEQFF.

The V and J genes are TRBV7-8 and TRBJ1-1; D remains ambiguous. The CDR3 extends over 13 amino acids. V was pared by 1 base and J by 10 bases, with 13 bases between. Germline CDR1 is SGHVS and CDR2 is FQNEAQ. The CDR3 loop reads CASSLDSRRRAFF. The CDR3 DNA reads as TGTGCCAGCAGCTTAGACAGTCGTAGGCGAGCTTTCTTT.

CDR3 residues: CASSARLNYNEQFF. In DNA form, the CDR3 reads TGTGCCAGCAGCGCCAGACTGAACTACAATGAGCAGTTCTTC. This sequence joins TRBV9 and TRBJ2-1; D gene unclear. Per the germline V gene, CDR1 is SGDLS and CDR2 is YYNGEE. CDR3 length: 14 residues. Trimming pared 3 bases from V and 3 bases from J, leaving 10 bases between. The whole variable domain, filled in from reference TRBV9 and TRBJ2-1, reads DSGVTQTPKHLITATGQRVTLRCSPRSGDLSVYWYQQSLDQGLQFLIQYYNGEERAKGNILERFSAQQFPDLHSELNLSSLELGDSALYFCASSARLNYNEQFFGPGTRLTVL.

The chain is built from TRBV7-8 and TRBJ2-1, with a possible D match to TRBD2 (5 bases). There are 14 residues in the CDR3. Germline V gene lookup returns CDR1 SGHVS and CDR2 FQNEAQ. Deletions cut 5 bases from V and 8 bases from J, with 16 bases between. The CDR3 region has the DNA TGTGCCAGCAGCCCCCGGGGAAGCGTGCATGAGCAGTTCTTC. Translated, it gives CASSPRGSVHEQFF. Full variable domain (outside the CDR3, taken from reference TRBV7-8 and TRBJ2-1): GAGVSQSPRYKVAKRGQDVALRCDPISGHVSLFWYQQALGQGPEFLTYFQNEAQLDKSGLPSDRFFAERPEGSVSTLKIQRTQQEDSAVYLCASSPRGSVHEQFFGPGTRLTVL.

V usage is TRBV27 and J usage is TRBJ1-1, with D perhaps TRBD1 (6 bases). This CDR3 contains 13 residues. The V end lost 4 bases, the J end lost 5 bases, and 11 bases lay between the germline ends. CDR1 and CDR2 from the germline V gene are MNHEY and SMNVEV (reference sequence). The CDR3 loop is CASSSSRGTEAFF. CDR3 nucleotide sequence: TGTGCCAGCAGTTCGTCCAGGGGTACTGAAGCTTTCTTT.

In its sample, this clone was seen a few times. The chain joins TRBV19 to TRBJ1-3; unclear D gene. Trimming took 4 bases from V and 0 from J, leaving 7 bases between them. This CDR3 contains 14 residues. Germline CDR1 is LNHDA and CDR2 is SQIVND (reference sequence). CDR3 residues: CASSTQVSGNTIYF. DNA for the CDR3: TGTGCCAGTAGTACCCAGGTCTCTGGAAACACCATATATTTT.

Remarks on this clone: Compared with germline, one end of the junction differs, possibly owing to a read error. The V and J genes are TRBV10-3 and TRBJ2-7; 9 bases match TRBD1. Germline V lookup: CDR1 ENHRY, CDR2 SYGVKD. This CDR3 region has 12 residues. CDR3 DNA: TGTGCCATCAGTGTTGGGGGACAGGGCTCGCACTTC. Its translation is CAISVGGQGSHF.

CDR3 sequence: CASSLPGAQYF. CDR3 nucleotides: TGTGCCAGCAGCCTACCGGGGGCCCAGTACTTC. This chain links TRBV7-8 with TRBJ2-5; the D gene is possibly TRBD2 (6 bases). CDR1 and CDR2 from the germline V gene are SGHVS and FQNEAQ. This CDR3 has 11 residues. Trimming removed 5 bases at V and 9 bases at J, with 10 bases between.

The chain is built from TRBV9 and TRBJ1-5, with D uncertain. This CDR3 has 14 residues. Trimming stripped 4 bases from V and 1 base from J, with 9 bases between. Germline lookup yields CDR1 SGDLS and CDR2 YYNGEE. In DNA, the CDR3 is TGTGCCAGCAGCCCCCCCGGGAGCAATCAGCCCCAGCATTTT. It translates to CASSPPGSNQPQHF.

The V and J genes are TRBV29-1 and TRBJ2-1; the D gene is possibly TRBD2 (6 bases). This CDR3 has 13 residues. Germline V gives CDR1 SQVTM, CDR2 ANQGSEA. Trimming took 3 bases from V and 8 from J, leaving 14 bases between them. Here the CDR3 DNA reads TGCAGCGTTGACGGGGCGACTAGTCATGAGCAGTTCTTC. This translates into CSVDGATSHEQFF.

The chain couples TRBV6-5 to TRBJ2-7; 9 nucleotides align to TRBD2. The CDR3 contains 15 residues. The ends lost 7 bases at V and 1 base at J; junction bases unmatched: 8. Germline loops: CDR1 MNHEY, CDR2 SVGAGI. The CDR3 sequence is CASTKTSGKSYEQYF. The CDR3 coding sequence is TGTGCCAGCACAAAGACTAGCGGAAAATCCTACGAGCAGTACTTC.

The chain recombines TRBV10-3 with TRBJ1-1; D gene unclear. The CDR3 has 15 residues. Trimming stripped 6 bases from V and 0 bases from J, with 14 bases between. Germline-derived CDR1 and CDR2 are ENHRY and SYGVKD. CDR3 DNA: TGTGCCATCAGCCCTGCGGAGGTGCTGAACACTGAAGCTTTCTTT. Translating gives CAISPAEVLNTEAFF.

CDR3 protein: CASSDRASSLNSYEQYF. CDR3 sequence (DNA): TGTGCCAGCAGTGACAGGGCCTCAAGTTTGAACTCCTACGAGCAGTACTTC. The rearrangement uses TRBV6-1 and TRBJ2-7; D perhaps matches TRBD1 (5 bases). Germline CDR1 and CDR2: MNHNS and SASEGT. Trimming took off 3 bases at V and 0 bases at J, with 18 bases between the two ends. This CDR3 spans 17 amino acids.

The chain is built from TRBV10-3 and TRBJ2-2; TRBD1 might be the D (6 bases). V was clipped by 5 bases and J by 0 bases, with 10 bases between them. There are 15 residues in the CDR3. Germline CDR1 reads ENHRY; CDR2 reads SYGVKD. Here the CDR3 DNA reads TGTGCCATCAGTTTGACAGGACCGAACACCGGGGAGCTGTTTTTT. As protein: CAISLTGPNTGELFF.

V is TRBV6-6 and J is TRBJ2-7; TRBD2 is a possible D gene (8 bases). Trimming removed 2 bases at V and 3 bases at J, with 17 bases between. The CDR3 has 16 amino acids. Germline V gene data show CDR1 as MNHNY and CDR2 as SVGAGI (reference sequence). The CDR3 region has the DNA TGTGCCAGCAGTTACCCCGAGGGGGCGGGAGGCTACGAGCAGTACTTC. Protein: CASSYPEGAGGYEQYF.

V gene TRBV6-1 combines with J gene TRBJ1-2; D perhaps matches TRBD1 (5 bases). The CDR3 runs to 14 residues. Looked up from germline, CDR1 is MNHNS and CDR2 is SASEGT. Trimming stripped 3 bases from V and 8 bases from J, with 16 bases between. CDR3 amino acids: CASSDKGWGQGYTF. The CDR3 coding sequence is TGTGCCAGCAGTGATAAGGGATGGGGCCAGGGCTACACCTTC.

The chain uses TRBV7-2 and TRBJ1-1; 10 bases line up with TRBD1. The CDR3 has 14 amino acids. V shed 2 bases, J shed 8 bases, and the junction held 5 bases outside the gene matches. Germline CDR1 is SGHTA and CDR2 is FQGNSA. The CDR3 bases are TGTGCCAGCAGCTTATGGGGGACAGGGGCCGAAGCTTTCTTT. This codes for CASSLWGTGAEAFF.

The J gene is TRBJ2-7, the V gene TRBV5-1, with unresolved D. Trimming removed 0 bases at V and 3 bases at J, with 10 bases between. The CDR3 spans 14 residues. Germline CDR1 is SGHRS and CDR2 is YFSETQ. CDR3 sequence (DNA): TGCGCCAGCAGCTTGGACGCCCACAGCTACGAGCAGTACTTC. Translated, it gives CASSLDAHSYEQYF.

The J gene is TRBJ2-1, the V gene TRBV12-5; no firm D call. The CDR3 spans 13 residues. Trimming took off 2 bases at V and 3 bases at J, with 5 bases between the two ends. Germline V gene data show CDR1 as LGHNT and CDR2 as FRNRAP. The CDR3 region has the DNA TGTGCTAGTGGTTTGTCTATCTACAATGAGCAGTTCTTC. Translating it yields CASGLSIYNEQFF.

This clone was recorded a few times. CDR3 residues: CASSPWGPQEAFF. CDR3 DNA sequence: TGTGCCAGTAGTCCCTGGGGCCCCCAAGAAGCTTTCTTT. This sequence joins TRBV19 and TRBJ1-1, with a possible D match to TRBD1 (5 bases). Germline CDR1 reads LNHDA; CDR2 reads SQIVND (reference sequence). V lost 5 bases and J 8 bases, leaving 15 bases between the germline ends. The CDR3 spans 13 residues.